Included here is one T cell receptor (beta chain) sequence, with context. The sample originates from a study of blood T cell repertoires in COVID-19. On the study more broadly: PBMCs, B-cell-depleted T cells, or T cells provided the cDNA or gDNA that made up the material.

Per the original methods: Reference gene primers were amplified, and this amplification served to estimate nucleated cell counts. The table came from immunoSEQ multiplex PCR; TCRdb's copy has only in-frame clones and leaves some out. The D gene and trimming were derived from the DNA, and the V and J assignments and clone size from that table. The table has some 240,000 clones, around 84% seen once. Germline loops: CDR1 LGHDT, CDR2 YNNKEL (reference sequence). This CDR3 has 15 residues. The V segment lost 6 bases and the J segment 2 bases; nucleotides outside the gene matches: 10. This sequence was found in a human donor in a cohort sampled during active COVID-19. The chain carries TRBV3-1 (or the pseudogene TRBV3-2) and TRBJ2-7; 7 bases are shared with TRBD2. The specimen was peripheral blood. The CDR3, as DNA: TGTGCCAGCAGTACGGGACTAACGTCCGCCTACGAGCAGTACTTC. It translates to CASSTGLTSAYEQYF.